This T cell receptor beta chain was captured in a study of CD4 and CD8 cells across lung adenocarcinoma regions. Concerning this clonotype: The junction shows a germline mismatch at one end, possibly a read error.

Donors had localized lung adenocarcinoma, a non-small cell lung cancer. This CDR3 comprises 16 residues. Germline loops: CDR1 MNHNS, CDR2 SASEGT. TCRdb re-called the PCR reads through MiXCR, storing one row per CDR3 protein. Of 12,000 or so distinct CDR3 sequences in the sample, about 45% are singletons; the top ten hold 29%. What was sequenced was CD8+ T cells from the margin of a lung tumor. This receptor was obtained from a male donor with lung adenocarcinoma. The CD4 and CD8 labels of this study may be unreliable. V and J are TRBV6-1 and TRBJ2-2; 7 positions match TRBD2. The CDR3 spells CASSAWGGANTGALFF. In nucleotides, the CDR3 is TGTGCCAGCAGTGCCTGGGGGGGAGCGAACACCGGGGCGCTGTTTTTT.